The 20 T cell receptor beta chains given below trace back to one sample, sequenced in a study of cytomegalovirus exposure and HLA in healthy donors. The PCR ran on 60 Vbeta and 13 Jbeta primers. Repertoires were generated with immunoSEQ multiplex PCR, while TCRdb's copy carries only in-frame clones and drops some. This table has roughly 160,000 clones, 60% to 80% appearing once. The specimen was PBMCs. The receptors were sampled from a man aged 55-75 years in good health and CMV-seronegative.

The chain combines TRBV28 with TRBJ1-5; no clear D gene. Trimming cost V 2 bases and J 3 bases, with 8 bases left between them. In germline, CDR1 is MDHEN, CDR2 SYDVKM. The CDR3 consists of 14 residues. The CDR3 nucleotides read TGTGCCAGCAGTTTAGGGCAGATCAATCAGCCCCAGCATTTT. It specifies CASSLGQINQPQHF. Looking up the rest from reference TRBV28 and TRBJ1-5 gives the full variable domain: DVKVTQSSRYLVKRTGEKVFLECVQDMDHENMFWYRQDPGLGLRLIYFSYDVKMKEKGDIPEGYSVSREKKERFSLILESASTNQTSMYLCASSLGQINQPQHFGDGTRLSIL.

CDR3 in DNA: TGTGCCAGCAGCCAAGTACCAGACATCTCCTACGAGCAGTACTTC. It yields the protein CASSQVPDISYEQYF. This chain links TRBV4-2 with TRBJ2-7; D is uncertain. The V end was cut by 1 base, the J end by 0 bases, with 10 bases between. The CDR3 totals 15 residues. CDR1 is LGHNA and CDR2 is YNFKEQ in the germline V gene.

This sequence joins TRBV2 and TRBJ1-2; weak D call: TRBD1 (6 bases). The V and J ends lost 0 bases and 2 bases respectively, with 28 bases between them. This CDR3 spans 21 amino acids. In germline, CDR1 is SNHLY, CDR2 FYNNEI. The CDR3 bases are TGTGCCAGCAGTGAAGCACTAAGGGGCGTCCAGGGGCCTCGCCTAAACTATGGCTACACCTTC. This translates into CASSEALRGVQGPRLNYGYTF.

This rearrangement joins TRBV28 to TRBJ1-1, with 7 bases matching TRBD1. Germline CDR1 and CDR2: MDHEN and SYDVKM. Unmatched junction bases numbered 11, after V lost 5 bases and J lost 8 bases. CDR3 length: 14 amino acids. The DNA for the CDR3 is TGTGCCAGCAGTGGCGACAGGGATCTTGGGGAAGCTTTCTTT. Its protein product is CASSGDRDLGEAFF.

The rearrangement joins TRBV5-1 to TRBJ2-2; TRBD2 matches 8 bases. J lost 1 base, V lost 7 bases, and 6 bases had no gene match. CDR1 and CDR2 (germline): SGHRS, YFSETQ. There are 15 residues in the CDR3. The chain's CDR3 is CASSMAGGNTGELFF. CDR3 nucleotides: TGCGCCAGCTCTATGGCGGGGGGGAACACCGGGGAGCTGTTTTTT.

This clone was picked up a small number of times. The chain combines TRBV28 with TRBJ2-6, with TRBD2 matching over 8 bases. The germline V gene has CDR1 MDHEN and CDR2 SYDVKM. Losses at the gene ends were 7 bases for V and 3 bases for J; bases not matched to a gene: 8. The CDR3 is 16 amino acids. The DNA for the CDR3 is TGTGCCAGCACCGGGGGGGGCGCGGGTGGGGCCAACGTCCTGACTTTC. As protein: CASTGGGAGGANVLTF.

The V gene is TRBV27, the J gene TRBJ1-2; TRBD1 aligns across 7 bases. The CDR3 has 13 amino acids. V lost 7 bases and J lost 8; bases outside the gene matches: 10. Looked up from germline, CDR1 is MNHEY and CDR2 is SMNVEV (reference sequence). The CDR3 region has the DNA TGTGCCAGCAAACCGACAGGGATTGGGGGCTACACCTTC. Translation: CASKPTGIGGYTF.

V gene TRBV4-2 combines with J gene TRBJ2-3; a possible D gene is TRBD2 (6 bases). Trimming removed 5 bases from V and 3 bases from J, with 24 bases in between. The CDR3 loop spans 18 amino acids. CDR1 and CDR2 from the germline V gene are LGHNA and YNFKEQ. CDR3 amino acids: CASSGLSGGVVGTDTQYF. The CDR3 coding sequence is TGTGCCAGCAGCGGACTTTCCGGCGGGGTCGTCGGTACAGATACGCAGTATTTT.

This clone appeared once. The gene calls are TRBV28 and TRBJ2-7; D is undetermined. Per the germline V gene, CDR1 is MDHEN and CDR2 is SYDVKM. V gave up 5 bases and J gave up 3 bases, with 14 bases separating them. CDR3 length: 14 amino acids. The CDR3 loop is CASSPRRSLYEQYF. The CDR3 nucleotides read TGTGCCAGCAGTCCCCGCCGGAGCCTCTACGAGCAGTACTTC.

This sequence joins TRBV5-1 and TRBJ1-2, with TRBD1 as a possible D gene (5 bases). Germline V gene data show CDR1 as SGHRS and CDR2 as YFSETQ. V dropped 0 bases and J dropped 4 bases, with 22 bases sitting between them. The CDR3 has 18 amino acids. CDR3: CASSLAGLQESGFYGYTF. CDR3 nucleotide sequence: TGCGCCAGCAGCTTGGCCGGGTTGCAGGAGTCAGGGTTCTATGGCTACACCTTC.

V usage is TRBV11-3 and J usage is TRBJ2-7; 9 bases agree with TRBD1. This CDR3 has 15 amino acids. The germline CDR1 and CDR2 sequences are SGHNT and YENEEA. Germline trimming cut 0 bases from V and 0 bases from J; bases unmatched to any gene: 0. The CDR3 sequence is CASSLETGGSYEQYF. The CDR3 coding sequence is TGTGCCAGCAGCTTAGAGACAGGGGGCTCCTACGAGCAGTACTTC.

The chain combines TRBV28 with TRBJ2-7, with TRBD1 identical over 9 bases. This CDR3 contains 16 residues. V gave up 4 bases and J gave up 0 bases; unmatched junction bases: 7. In germline, CDR1 is MDHEN, CDR2 SYDVKM. The CDR3 nucleotides are TGTGCCAGCAGTTCTCCGGGACAGGGCTACTCCTACGAGCAGTACTTC. Amino acids: CASSSPGQGYSYEQYF. The full variable domain, rest sourced from reference TRBV28 and TRBJ2-7, is DVKVTQSSRYLVKRTGEKVFLECVQDMDHENMFWYRQDPGLGLRLIYFSYDVKMKEKGDIPEGYSVSREKKERFSLILESASTNQTSMYLCASSSPGQGYSYEQYFGPGTRLTVT.

This chain links TRBV2 with TRBJ1-4, with 8 positions matching TRBD1. The trim removed 7 bases at V and 0 bases at J, leaving 4 bases unmatched. This CDR3 contains 15 residues. Germline V gene sequence: CDR1 SNHLY, CDR2 FYNNEI. The CDR3 protein is CASMQDRATNEKLFF. The CDR3 DNA sequence: TGTGCCAGCATGCAGGACAGGGCAACTAATGAAAAACTGTTTTTT.

Concerning this clone itself: One end of the junction fails to match germline, which may point to a read error. The CDR3, as DNA: TGTTCCAGCAGCTTAGGGGCAGGGCGGACTGAAGCTTTCTTT. This sequence encodes CSSSLGAGRTEAFF. The J gene is TRBJ1-1, the V gene TRBV7-9, with D possibly being TRBD1 (5 bases). Germline CDR1 and CDR2: SEHNR and FQNEAQ (reference sequence). This CDR3 region has 14 residues.

This sequence joins TRBV2 and TRBJ2-3; 15 bases line up with TRBD2. The junction had 2 bases not matched to a gene; V was cut back by 4 bases and J by 3 bases. Germline V CDR1 and CDR2: SNHLY, FYNNEI. The CDR3 is made up of 16 amino acids. The CDR3 DNA follows: TGTGCCAGCAGTGCAGGGACTAGCGGGAGGACAGATACGCAGTATTTT. Translating gives CASSAGTSGRTDTQYF.

This clone was counted between two and nine times. This chain uses TRBV21-1 with TRBJ1-5. TRBV21-1 is termed a pseudogene. The CDR3 has 15 residues. In DNA, the CDR3 is TGTGCCAGCAGCCCGGGCCCCGACGGGGATCAGCCCCAGCATTTT. Translated: CASSPGPDGDQPQHF.

This clone has only one observation. The V gene is TRBV2, the J gene TRBJ2-3, with a tentative D call TRBD1 (5 bases). Germline CDR1 and CDR2: SNHLY and FYNNEI. Trimming took off 6 bases at V and 3 bases at J, with 16 bases between the two ends. This CDR3 region has 15 residues. The CDR3 loop reads CASRQTRAATDTQYF. In DNA, the CDR3 is TGTGCCAGCAGACAAACCAGGGCAGCGACAGATACGCAGTATTTT. The full variable domain, with the rest looked up from reference TRBV2 and TRBJ2-3, is EPEVTQTPSHQVTQMGQEVILRCVPISNHLYFYWYRQILGQKVEFLVSFYNNEISEKSEIFDDQFSVERPDGSNFTLKIRSTKLEDSAMYFCASRQTRAATDTQYFGPGTRLTVL.

The chain recombines TRBV5-4 with TRBJ2-1; TRBD1 matches at 7 bases. Germline trimming cut 4 bases from V and 0 bases from J; bases unmatched to any gene: 4. CDR3 length: 15 amino acids. Germline V lookup: CDR1 SGHNT, CDR2 YYREEE (reference sequence). The CDR3 reads CASSRDSFSYNEQFF. For the CDR3, the DNA is TGTGCCAGCAGCCGGGACAGTTTCTCCTACAATGAGCAGTTCTTC. The full variable domain, in which reference TRBV5-4 and TRBJ2-1 provide the parts outside the CDR3, is ETGVTQSPTHLIKTRGQQVTLRCSSQSGHNTVSWYQQALGQGPQFIFQYYREEENGRGNFPPRFSGLQFPNYSSELNVNALELDDSALYLCASSRDSFSYNEQFFGPGTRLTVL.

The chain recombines TRBV13 with TRBJ2-5; the match to TRBD2 covers 14 bases. From germline, CDR1 is PRHDT and CDR2 FYEKMQ (reference sequence). J was trimmed by 5 bases and V by 4 bases; bases with no gene match: 9. The CDR3 runs to 17 residues. CDR3 sequence (DNA): TGTGCCAGCAGCTCGCAGACTAGCGGGGGGGCATGGGAGACCCAGTACTTC. Translating gives CASSSQTSGGAWETQYF.

The rearrangement joins TRBV7-6 to TRBJ1-2; D is unclear. Germline V gene lookup returns CDR1 SGHVS and CDR2 FNYEAQ. Deletions cut 1 base from V and 1 base from J, with 10 bases between. The CDR3 runs to 15 residues. The CDR3 here is CASSLDYNDNYGYTF. The CDR3 DNA reads TGTGCCAGCAGCTTAGATTACAATGATAACTATGGCTACACCTTC.